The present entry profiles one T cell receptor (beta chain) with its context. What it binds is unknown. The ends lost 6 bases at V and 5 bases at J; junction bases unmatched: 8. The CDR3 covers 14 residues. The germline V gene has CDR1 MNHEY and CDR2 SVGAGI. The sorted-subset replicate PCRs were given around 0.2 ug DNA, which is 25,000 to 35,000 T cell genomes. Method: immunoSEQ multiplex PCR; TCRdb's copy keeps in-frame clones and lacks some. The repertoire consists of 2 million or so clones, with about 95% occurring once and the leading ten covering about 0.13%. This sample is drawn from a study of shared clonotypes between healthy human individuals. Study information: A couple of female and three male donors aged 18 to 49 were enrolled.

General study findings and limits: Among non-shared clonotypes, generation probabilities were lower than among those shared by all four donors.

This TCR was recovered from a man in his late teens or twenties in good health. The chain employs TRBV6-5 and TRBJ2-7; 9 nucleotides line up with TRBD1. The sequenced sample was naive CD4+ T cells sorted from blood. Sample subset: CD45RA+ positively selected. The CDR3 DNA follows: TGTGCCAGCAGCCACGGGACAGGGCGCGACGAGCAGTACTTC. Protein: CASSHGTGRDEQYF.